This TCR beta chain was sequenced in a study of blood T cells in healthy people across ages. Findings and caveats of the study: As naive T cell percentage varied, TCR beta diversity correlated strongly with it.

Extraction yielded at least 6 micrograms of total RNA per sample. This clonotype appeared a few times. Its antigen is still unknown. Using a J-beta primer mix together with a sample-barcoded 5' primer, a second PCR was run for roughly 7 to 11 cycles. MiXCR, applied by TCRdb to the 5' RACE reads, yields one record per CDR3 protein. The table records approximately 1.5 million distinct CDR3 sequences, approximately 32% of them present only once. This CDR3 region has 16 residues. Trimming pared 4 bases from V and 2 bases from J, leaving 16 bases between. Germline V gives CDR1 MDHEN, CDR2 SYDVKM. This sequence originates from a woman younger than 45 in good health. The chain couples TRBV28 to TRBJ2-3; no definite D call. Sequenced sample: blood. The CDR3 reads CASSSRPASYTDTQYF. CDR3 sequence (DNA): TGTGCCAGCAGTTCGAGGCCAGCGTCTTACACAGATACGCAGTATTTT.